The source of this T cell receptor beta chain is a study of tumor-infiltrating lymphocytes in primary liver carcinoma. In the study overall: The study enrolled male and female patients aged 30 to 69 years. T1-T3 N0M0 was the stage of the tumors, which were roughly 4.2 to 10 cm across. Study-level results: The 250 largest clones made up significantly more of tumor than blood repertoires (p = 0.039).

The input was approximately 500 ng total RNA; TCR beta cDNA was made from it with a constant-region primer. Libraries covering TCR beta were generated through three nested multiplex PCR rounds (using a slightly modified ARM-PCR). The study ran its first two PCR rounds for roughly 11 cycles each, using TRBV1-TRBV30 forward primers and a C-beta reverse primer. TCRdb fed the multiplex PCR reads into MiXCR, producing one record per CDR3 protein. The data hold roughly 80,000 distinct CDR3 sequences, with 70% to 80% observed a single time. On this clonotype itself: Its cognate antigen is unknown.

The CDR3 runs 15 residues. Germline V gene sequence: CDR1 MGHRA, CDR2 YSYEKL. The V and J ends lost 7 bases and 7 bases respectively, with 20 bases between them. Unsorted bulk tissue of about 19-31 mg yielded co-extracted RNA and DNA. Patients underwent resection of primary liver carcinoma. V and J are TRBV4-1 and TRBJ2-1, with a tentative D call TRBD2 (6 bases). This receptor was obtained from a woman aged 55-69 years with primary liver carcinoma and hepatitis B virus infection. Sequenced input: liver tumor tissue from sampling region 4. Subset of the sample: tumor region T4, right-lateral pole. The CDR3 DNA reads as TGCGCCAGCAACCACGGCGGGGCCATAGGGAATGAGCAGTTCTTC. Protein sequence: CASNHGGAIGNEQFF.